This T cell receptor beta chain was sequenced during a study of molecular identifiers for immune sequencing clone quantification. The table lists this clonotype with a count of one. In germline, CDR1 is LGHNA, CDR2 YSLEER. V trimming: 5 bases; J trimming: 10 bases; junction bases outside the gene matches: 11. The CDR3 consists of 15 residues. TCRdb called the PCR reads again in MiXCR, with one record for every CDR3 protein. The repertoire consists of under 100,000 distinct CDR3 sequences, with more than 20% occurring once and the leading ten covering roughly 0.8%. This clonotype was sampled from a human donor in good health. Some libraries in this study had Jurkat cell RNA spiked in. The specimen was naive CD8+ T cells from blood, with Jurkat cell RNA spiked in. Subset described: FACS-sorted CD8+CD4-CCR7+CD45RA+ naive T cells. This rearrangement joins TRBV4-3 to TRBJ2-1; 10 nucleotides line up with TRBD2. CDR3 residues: CASSVLAGAVREQFF. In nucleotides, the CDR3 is TGCGCCAGCAGCGTTCTAGCGGGAGCCGTTCGGGAGCAGTTCTTC.